This T cell receptor beta chain stems from a study of human T cells and chemical hapten exposure (TCRdb year 2021). Describing the broader study: For sensitization, 2% DPC in acetone was applied to a roughly 2 cm by roughly 2 cm area of upper inner arm skin. Patch testing was done on the upper back using Finn chambers containing 0.01% DPC, and results were scored after 6 days according to International Contact Dermatitis Research Group standards. The study tracked peripheral blood TCR repertoire changes in vivo during primary and secondary sensitization to the hapten diphenylcyclopropenone (DPC) in alopecia patients. Most of the patients in the cohort were female, and the cohort covered alopecia areata with under or over 50% scalp involvement, alopecia totalis and alopecia universalis. Blood was sampled from patients pre-sensitization (week 0) and at 2, 6 and about 24 weeks after DPC sensitization. For TCR sequencing, blood came from about 28 alopecia patients at anywhere from one to four time points (pre-sensitization, 2, 6 and 24 weeks). Weekly therapeutic DPC doses were additionally applied to the scalp of patients throughout the approximately 23-week study period. The libraries were sequenced as a pool, and the TCR yield per sample differed mostly because of small variations in library volumes within the pool.

As concerns this clonotype: It has no known antigen specificity. Per-nucleotide qualities are absent, and no much larger clonotype sits a single base away.

In light of the paper, this sample's time point label describes: patch test 1, 2 weeks after DPC sensitization. Explained via the paper, the treatment or condition label denotes: therapeutic diphenylcyclopropenone sensitization with weekly scalp DPC. At each patch-test visit, blood was drawn before the patch test was applied. Eligible patients were aged 18 to 70, diagnosed with alopecia, deemed suitable for DPC therapy, and excluded if pregnant. Total RNA was extracted from unfractionated whole blood collected in Tempus Blood RNA tubes. As encoded in the germline V gene, CDR1 is MGHRA while CDR2 is YSYEKL. Counted from cysteine to phenylalanine, this CDR3 has 18 amino acids. The read is trimmed to its CDR3 DNA, 54 bases read in frame from base 1. Unmatched junction bases come to 18, with V trimmed by 4 bases and J by 6 bases. The library was produced with RACE. The sequencing machine was a NextSeq 500. During library preparation, unique molecular identifiers were attached to individual cDNA molecules so that TCRs could be counted in a quantitative, reproducible way. For every blood RNA sample, sequencing covered both the TCR alpha and TCR beta chains. On the authors' methods: The median number of TCRs per sample was roughly 98,000, ranging from about 20,000 to 700,000. V, J and CDR3 annotation of the TCR reads was carried out using the Decombinator software suite. For the PS versus PT1 abundance plots, all samples were subsampled to the same number of TCRs (28,000). Expanded TCRs were defined as absent before sensitization and observed at least eight times at the 2-week time point. Clones were called with MiXCR by TCRdb after fastp trimmed the public reads at Q25, and only in-frame beta chains were retained. A single entry per CDR3 protein holds the most common genes and DNA from its merged rows. The authors' filters were not applied to this entry. A total of roughly 74,000 distinct CDR3 sequences appear in this sample, approximately 35% of them only once. Of the sample, around 8.9% falls within the top ten clones.

Broad study findings and their caveats: DPC sensitization did not change how many TCRs were above 1 in 1000 frequency, and no evidence was found of alterations in global repertoire structure. Alopecia, a presumed autoimmune disease, was present in all patients, so the immune response of the patients might differ from that of healthy individuals. The number of PT1 expanded TCRs positively correlated with patch test score, significant at thresholds 8, 16 and 32 but not 4. Repeated subsampling changed both the strength of the expansion versus patch-test correlation and the threshold at which the correlation became significant. Expanded TCRs formed significantly more large CDR3 similarity clusters than pre-sensitization or healthy control sets, consistent with antigen-driven responses.

Source: whole blood, taken in connection with sensitization to the hapten diphenylcyclopropenone (DPC). The chain couples TRBV4-1 to TRBJ1-5, and 7 junctional nucleotides match TRBD1. This clonotype was sampled from a middle-aged man with alopecia areata. Some clones in this sample may be carry-over from other donors' samples. The CDR3 in this case is CASSLGQVTGISIQPQHF. The bases are TGCGCCAGCAGCCTCGGACAGGTAACGGGCATATCAATTCAGCCCCAGCATTTT.